A selection of T cell receptor beta chains follows, all from one sample in a study of response to subunit inactivated influenza vaccine. TCRdb reanalysed the RT-PCR reads using MiXCR and keeps one entry per CDR3 protein. The table lists about half a million distinct CDR3 sequences, roughly 9.8% of them singletons. The sample was PBMCs from blood, taken more than 35 days after vaccination. These receptors came from a man in his forties or fifties who received an inactivated influenza vaccine. CDR3s include the opening cysteine and the closing phenylalanine or tryptophan. The D gene is left open where the match is weak. The size of a clone is reported for some rows only, either as once, few or many, or as a class for expanded clones.

V gene: TRBV12-3/TRBV12-4
clone size: many
D gene: -
J gene: TRBJ1-3
CDR3 DNA: TGTGCCAGCAGTATCCAGATGGGGAACACCATATATTTT
CDR3 protein: CASSIQMGNTIYF

V gene: TRBV20-1
clone size: -
D gene: TRBD1
J gene: TRBJ2-5
CDR3 DNA: TGCAGTGCTAGAGGGACAGGGAGAGACGGGGAGACCCAGTACTTC
CDR3 protein: CSARGTGRDGETQYF

V gene: TRBV6-1
clone size: few
D gene: TRBD1
J gene: TRBJ2-7
CDR3 DNA: TGTGCCAGCAGTACCTCCCCGGGACAGGGGTTTAACGAGCAGTACTTC
CDR3 protein: CASSTSPGQGFNEQYF

V gene: TRBV5-5
clone size: many
D gene: -
J gene: TRBJ2-3
CDR3 DNA: TGTGCCAGCAGCTTGGTTGGGTACGCGGCGAGCACAGATACGCAGTATTTT
CDR3 protein: CASSLVGYAASTDTQYF

V gene: TRBV14
clone size: few
D gene: TRBD2
J gene: TRBJ2-7
CDR3 DNA: TGTGCCAGCAGCCAAGGACTAGCGGGAGGGAAGTACTTC
CDR3 protein: CASSQGLAGGKYF

V gene: TRBV20-1
clone size: many
D gene: TRBD2
J gene: TRBJ2-7
CDR3 DNA: TGCAGTGCTCCCCCAGCCCAACGGGGGGGCATCGACGAGCAGTACTTC
CDR3 protein: CSAPPAQRGGIDEQYF

V gene: TRBV4-2
clone size: few
D gene: -
J gene: TRBJ2-3
CDR3 DNA: TGTGCCAGCAGCCAAGATTACAGATTAGATACGCAGTATTTT
CDR3 protein: CASSQDYRLDTQYF

V gene: TRBV12-3/TRBV12-4
clone size: few
D gene: -
J gene: TRBJ2-6
CDR3 DNA: TGTGCCAGCAGTTTTGCCCAGCCTGGGGCCAACGTCCTGACTTTC
CDR3 protein: CASSFAQPGANVLTF

V gene: TRBV30
clone size: many
D gene: TRBD2
J gene: TRBJ2-7
CDR3 DNA: TGTGCCTGGTCTGGGGATGGGCTTTGGACTAGCGGGAGTATCACCTACGAGCAGTACTTC
CDR3 protein: CAWSGDGLWTSGSITYEQYF

V gene: TRBV5-1
clone size: few
D gene: TRBD1
J gene: TRBJ2-7
CDR3 DNA: TGCGCCAGCAGCTTAAGGGACAGATCCGAGCAGTACTTC
CDR3 protein: CASSLRDRSEQYF

V gene: TRBV12-3/TRBV12-4
clone size: many
D gene: -
J gene: TRBJ2-1
CDR3 DNA: TGTGCCAGCAGTTTCCAGAGCTCCTACAATGAGCAGTTCTTC
CDR3 protein: CASSFQSSYNEQFF

V gene: TRBV6-5
clone size: -
D gene: TRBD2
J gene: TRBJ2-7
CDR3 DNA: TGTGCCAGCAGGTTAGGCGGGAGGGCCTCTTACGAGCAGTACTTC
CDR3 protein: CASRLGGRASYEQYF

V gene: TRBV7-6
clone size: -
D gene: TRBD2
J gene: TRBJ2-1
CDR3 DNA: TGTGCCTCCGCGGGAGGACCCTACAATGAGCAGTTCTTC
CDR3 protein: CASAGGPYNEQFF

V gene: TRBV7-2
clone size: -
D gene: -
J gene: TRBJ2-1
CDR3 DNA: TGTGCCAGCAGCACCTACGCGGGCAATGAGCAGTTCTTC
CDR3 protein: CASSTYAGNEQFF

V gene: TRBV4-2
clone size: few
D gene: TRBD2
J gene: TRBJ2-5
CDR3 DNA: TGTGCCAGCAGCCAAGGCGGGGGGCTCATAGAGACCCAGTACTTC
CDR3 protein: CASSQGGGLIETQYF

V gene: TRBV7-2
clone size: -
D gene: -
J gene: TRBJ2-2
CDR3 DNA: TGTGCCAGCACCCTACAGGGTTTCACCTACGGGGAGCTGTTTTTT
CDR3 protein: CASTLQGFTYGELFF

V gene: TRBV6-5
clone size: -
D gene: TRBD1
J gene: TRBJ2-7
CDR3 DNA: TGTGCCAGCAGTTACTTAGCGACAGGGGCCGAGCAGTACTTC
CDR3 protein: CASSYLATGAEQYF

V gene: TRBV6-1
clone size: -
D gene: -
J gene: TRBJ1-6
CDR3 DNA: TGTGCCAGCAGACTAGTGGAGGGTGGTTCACCCCTCCACTTT
CDR3 protein: CASRLVEGGSPLHF

V gene: TRBV20-1
clone size: -
D gene: -
J gene: TRBJ1-2
CDR3 DNA: TGCAGTGCTAGGGCGGGGTCGGGGACTGGCGGCTACACCTTC
CDR3 protein: CSARAGSGTGGYTF

V gene: TRBV15
clone size: -
D gene: TRBD2
J gene: TRBJ2-5
CDR3 DNA: TGTGCCACCAGCAGAGGGGACTATCAAGAGACCCAGTACTTC
CDR3 protein: CATSRGDYQETQYF

V gene: TRBV14
clone size: many
D gene: -
J gene: TRBJ1-2
CDR3 DNA: TGTGCCAGCAGCCGAGGCTTGTGGGACTATGGCTACACCTTC
CDR3 protein: CASSRGLWDYGYTF

V gene: TRBV4-3
clone size: many
D gene: -
J gene: TRBJ2-3
CDR3 DNA: TGCGCCAGCAGCCAAGACCATTTGTACCAGCGGACATTCACAGATACGCAGTATTTT
CDR3 protein: CASSQDHLYQRTFTDTQYF

V gene: TRBV5-4
clone size: few
D gene: -
J gene: TRBJ2-3
CDR3 DNA: TGTGCCAGCAGCTTGTTCTTAGATACGCAGTATTTT
CDR3 protein: CASSLFLDTQYF

V gene: TRBV7-8
clone size: -
D gene: -
J gene: TRBJ2-3
CDR3 DNA: TGTGCCAGCCACAGGGATGTGGCAGATACGCAGTATTTT
CDR3 protein: CASHRDVADTQYF

V gene: TRBV20-1
clone size: -
D gene: TRBD1
J gene: TRBJ1-5
CDR3 DNA: TGCAGTGCTAGCGATTACCAGGGACAGGGGTTCAGCAATCAGCCCCAGCATTTT
CDR3 protein: CSASDYQGQGFSNQPQHF

V gene: TRBV12-3/TRBV12-4
clone size: many
D gene: TRBD2
J gene: TRBJ2-3
CDR3 DNA: TGTGCCAGCAGTCCCCCTTCGGGTAGCGGGAGTACAGATACGCAGTATTTT
CDR3 protein: CASSPPSGSGSTDTQYF

V gene: TRBV12-3/TRBV12-4
clone size: -
D gene: -
J gene: TRBJ1-2
CDR3 DNA: TGTGCCAGCAGTCCCCGCCGACAAAGGGTCGGCAGGGCGGCGAACTATGGCTACACCTTC
CDR3 protein: CASSPRRQRVGRAANYGYTF

V gene: TRBV5-1
clone size: few
D gene: -
J gene: TRBJ1-5
CDR3 DNA: TGCGCCAGCAGCGCAGGGTTTGATCAGCCCCAGCATTTT
CDR3 protein: CASSAGFDQPQHF

V gene: TRBV14
clone size: -
D gene: -
J gene: TRBJ1-1
CDR3 DNA: TGTGCCAGCAGCCCCTCTATGGGTGGGAACACTGAAGCTTTCTTT
CDR3 protein: CASSPSMGGNTEAFF

V gene: TRBV2
clone size: many
D gene: TRBD1
J gene: TRBJ2-3
CDR3 DNA: TGTGCCAGCAGGAGGGACAGCTCACCGGATACGCAGTATTTT
CDR3 protein: CASRRDSSPDTQYF

V gene: TRBV20-1
clone size: -
D gene: -
J gene: TRBJ1-5
CDR3 DNA: TGCAGTGCTAGAGATATGAGCCATAGCAATCAGCCCCAGCATTTT
CDR3 protein: CSARDMSHSNQPQHF

V gene: TRBV29-1
clone size: many
D gene: -
J gene: TRBJ2-5
CDR3 DNA: TGCAGCGTTGTCCCGTTAAAGGAGACCCAGTACTTC
CDR3 protein: CSVVPLKETQYF

V gene: TRBV7-2
clone size: -
D gene: -
J gene: TRBJ2-4
CDR3 DNA: TGTGCCAGCAGCATCCAGGGGGCCAAAAACATTCAGTACTTC
CDR3 protein: CASSIQGAKNIQYF

V gene: TRBV4-1
clone size: few
D gene: -
J gene: TRBJ1-1
CDR3 DNA: TGCGCCAGCAGCCAAGTGGAGAGGCTGAACACTGAAGCTTTCTTT
CDR3 protein: CASSQVERLNTEAFF

V gene: TRBV5-1
clone size: many
D gene: -
J gene: TRBJ1-5
CDR3 DNA: TGCGCCAGCAGCTTGGAGGCAGGCGTTCAGCCCCAGCATTTT
CDR3 protein: CASSLEAGVQPQHF

V gene: TRBV6-4
clone size: -
D gene: TRBD1
J gene: TRBJ2-7
CDR3 DNA: TGTGCCAGCAGTGGGTGGGACAGGGGGTACGAGCAGTACTTC
CDR3 protein: CASSGWDRGYEQYF

V gene: TRBV5-1
clone size: -
D gene: -
J gene: TRBJ2-7
CDR3 DNA: TGCGCCAGCAGGCAGTCAGGGGATCTCTACGACGAGCAGTACTTC
CDR3 protein: CASRQSGDLYDEQYF

V gene: TRBV6-2/TRBV6-3
clone size: many
D gene: -
J gene: TRBJ1-4
CDR3 DNA: TGTGCCAGCAGGGACCCGAATGAAAAACTGTTTTTT
CDR3 protein: CASRDPNEKLFF

V gene: TRBV7-6
clone size: few
D gene: -
J gene: TRBJ2-1
CDR3 DNA: TGTGCCAGCAGCTCCGTTGGGGTATATGAGCAGTTCTTC
CDR3 protein: CASSSVGVYEQFF

V gene: TRBV7-2
clone size: -
D gene: TRBD2
J gene: TRBJ2-1
CDR3 DNA: TGTGCCAGCAGCTCCCGACTAGCGGGGGGAGGGCAGTTCTTC
CDR3 protein: CASSSRLAGGGQFF